Below are 32 T cell receptor beta chains sequenced from a single sample in a study of T-cell reconstitution after alpha-beta-depleted transplantation in children. Preparation of the TCRbeta library used unique molecular identifiers. TCRdb called the PCR reads again in MiXCR, with one record for every CDR3 protein. The sample shows approximately 350,000 distinct CDR3 sequences, about 17% of them seen only once. Sequences were derived from PBMCs, mostly from graft donor cells, sampled 360 days after TCRalphabeta/CD19-depleted stem cell transplant. The receptors derive from a male patient aged 2 to 9 who had a stem cell transplant for acute lymphoblastic leukemia, so the T cells may come from the graft donor.

This clonotype was recorded a few times. This rearrangement joins TRBV18 to TRBJ1-5; D is perhaps TRBD1 (6 bases). Trimming stripped 6 bases from V and 4 bases from J, with 13 bases between. CDR3 length: 14 residues. Germline V CDR1 and CDR2: KGHSH, LQKENI. CDR3 sequence (DNA): TGTGCCAGCTCCCGGACAGCAGGGAATCAGCCCCAGCATTTT. It is translated as CASSRTAGNQPQHF.

This clonotype showed up many times. The V gene is TRBV27, the J gene TRBJ2-7, with D possibly TRBD2 on 6 matching bases. V lost 6 bases and J 3 bases, leaving 24 bases between the germline ends. Germline assignment: CDR1 MNHEY and CDR2 SMNVEV (reference sequence). The CDR3 sequence is 17 residues long. The CDR3 region has the DNA TGTGCCAGCAGCCACCGACTTAGCGGTGTAGAGTTCTACGAGCAGTACTTC. Amino acid sequence: CASSHRLSGVEFYEQYF.

This clonotype occurred a few times. J is TRBJ2-1 and V is TRBV11-2; 11 positions match TRBD2. The CDR3 spans 17 residues. With 4 bases clipped from V and 5 bases from J, the junction kept 10 bases outside the gene matches. Germline V CDR1 and CDR2: SGHAT, FQNNGV. CDR3 amino acids: CASSSFRAGLADNEQFF. The DNA for the CDR3 is TGTGCCAGCAGCTCCTTCAGGGCGGGACTAGCGGACAATGAGCAGTTCTTC.

The rearrangement uses TRBV11-1 and TRBJ2-5; 12 bases are shared with TRBD2. CDR3 length: 16 residues. V was pared by 5 bases and J by 4 bases, with 8 bases of the junction left unmatched. The germline gives CDR1 SGHAT, CDR2 FQDESV (reference sequence). Here the CDR3 reads CASSLRLAGERETQYF. The CDR3 bases are TGTGCCAGCAGCCTAAGACTAGCGGGAGAGCGAGAGACCCAGTACTTC.

This clonotype was counted only a few times. The rearrangement uses TRBV6-6 and TRBJ1-2; 9 bases fit TRBD1. The CDR3 consists of 12 residues. Germline assignment: CDR1 MNHNY and CDR2 SVGAGI (reference sequence). V lost 6 bases and J lost 6; bases outside the gene matches: 2. CDR3 DNA sequence: TGTGCCAGCAGGGGACAGGGCGATGGCTACACCTTC. Protein: CASRGQGDGYTF.

This chain connects TRBV12-3 or TRBV12-4 to TRBJ2-2; the match to TRBD1 covers 7 bases. After removal of 6 bases from V and 5 bases from J, the junction contained 6 bases not matched to a gene. CDR3 length: 14 amino acids. In DNA, the CDR3 is TGTGCCAGCAGGAGACAGGGAGAAACCGGGGAGCTGTTTTTT. It specifies CASRRQGETGELFF.

The rearrangement links TRBV27 to TRBJ1-1; tentative D call: TRBD1 (5 bases). The germline V and J ends were trimmed by 5 bases and 0 bases, with 13 bases remaining between them. The germline gives CDR1 MNHEY, CDR2 SMNVEV (reference sequence). This CDR3 spans 15 amino acids. CDR3 coding DNA: TGTGCCAGCAGTCCTCCGGGGCTCATGAACACTGAAGCTTTCTTT. This codes for CASSPPGLMNTEAFF.

V gene TRBV10-3 combines with J gene TRBJ2-7, with unresolved D. In germline, CDR1 is ENHRY, CDR2 SYGVKD. V was clipped by 10 bases and J by 3 bases, with 16 bases between them. This CDR3 is built from 13 residues. CDR3 residues: CATTGHNLYEQYF. CDR3 coding DNA: TGTGCCACTACCGGGCACAACCTCTACGAGCAGTACTTC.

In this sample, this clonotype turned up a few times. The chain has TRBV7-9 and TRBJ2-6; D is ambiguous. Germline CDR1 is SEHNR and CDR2 is FQNEAQ (reference sequence). CDR3 size: 15 residues. Trimming cost V 5 bases and J 4 bases, with 12 bases left between them. The CDR3 nucleotides are TGTGCCAGCAGCCCCGCCCACGCGGGGGCCAACGTCCTGACTTTC. Protein product: CASSPAHAGANVLTF.

By share of the sample, this clonotype is medium-sized. This rearrangement joins TRBV5-1 to TRBJ2-7, with D hard to call. Germline V gene sequence: CDR1 SGHRS, CDR2 YFSETQ. Trimming left V 0 bases short and J 4 bases short, with 17 bases between. CDR3 length: 16 amino acids. CDR3 region: CASSLVWGSAFYEQYF. CDR3 bases: TGCGCCAGCAGCTTGGTATGGGGATCGGCTTTTTACGAGCAGTACTTC.

This clonotype came up many times. The gene calls are TRBV18 and TRBJ1-5; possible D gene TRBD1, 6 bases. This CDR3 contains 14 residues. Deletions cut 3 bases from V and 7 bases from J, with 13 bases between. Germline CDR1 reads KGHSH; CDR2 reads LQKENI. The CDR3 nucleotides read TGTGCCAGCTCACCGTTGGGGGCCTGGCAGCCCCAGCATTTT. Translation: CASSPLGAWQPQHF.

This chain uses TRBV12-3 or TRBV12-4 with TRBJ1-5; D remains unclear. The CDR3 sequence is 16 residues long. Trimming removed 5 bases at V and 0 bases at J, with 14 bases between. CDR3 coding DNA: TGTGCCAGCAGTCTTGAGACGGCCTATAGCAATCAGCCCCAGCATTTT. Protein: CASSLETAYSNQPQHF.

This clonotype showed up just a few times. This chain links TRBV11-2 with TRBJ2-1; 8 bases agree with TRBD2. Germline V gene data show CDR1 as SGHAT and CDR2 as FQNNGV. V lost 4 bases and J lost 13; bases outside the gene matches: 24. The CDR3 totals 18 residues. CDR3 nucleotides: TGTGCCAGCAGCTCAGATTCCCGGGGTAGCGGGATTTTCTCCGTACAGTTCTTC. Amino acids: CASSSDSRGSGIFSVQFF.

The chain carries TRBV28 and TRBJ2-5; D is possibly TRBD2 (7 bases). CDR3 length: 17 residues. Germline V lookup: CDR1 MDHEN, CDR2 SYDVKM. The V and J ends lost 6 bases and 0 bases respectively, with 20 bases between them. The CDR3 spells CASSTQGPGLYQETQYF. In DNA, the CDR3 is TGTGCCAGCAGCACCCAGGGGCCGGGACTATACCAAGAGACCCAGTACTTC. The whole variable domain, filled in from reference TRBV28 and TRBJ2-5, reads DVKVTQSSRYLVKRTGEKVFLECVQDMDHENMFWYRQDPGLGLRLIYFSYDVKMKEKGDIPEGYSVSREKKERFSLILESASTNQTSMYLCASSTQGPGLYQETQYFGPGTRLLVL.

This clonotype was counted between two and nine times. The V gene is TRBV7-9, the J gene TRBJ2-7, with D maybe TRBD2 (5 bases). Per the germline V gene, CDR1 is SEHNR and CDR2 is FQNEAQ (reference sequence). V lost 5 bases to trimming and J lost 9 bases, with 20 bases between them. The CDR3 runs to 14 residues. Here the CDR3 reads CASSLRWASEGQYF. CDR3 nucleotide sequence: TGTGCCAGCAGCCTACGGTGGGCAAGTGAGGGGCAGTACTTC.

This clonotype came up a few times. The chain uses TRBV5-1 and TRBJ2-3, with TRBD1 identical over 7 bases. Germline V CDR1 and CDR2: SGHRS, YFSETQ. J was trimmed by 0 bases and V by 2 bases; bases with no gene match: 3. The CDR3 is 15 amino acids. The CDR3 sequence: CASSLATGSTDTQYF. CDR3 DNA: TGCGCCAGCAGCTTAGCGACAGGGAGCACAGATACGCAGTATTTT.

The V call is TRBV14, the J call TRBJ2-3; D is perhaps TRBD1 or TRBD2 (5 bases each). Trimming pared 4 bases from V and 4 bases from J, leaving 18 bases between. The CDR3 loop spans 16 amino acids. Germline V lookup: CDR1 SGHDN, CDR2 FVKESK. CDR3 protein: CASSPLPGRGADTQYF. The CDR3 DNA sequence: TGTGCCAGCAGCCCCCTCCCGGGGAGAGGGGCAGATACGCAGTATTTT.

This clonotype has more than one count but fewer than ten. This chain uses TRBV3-1 with TRBJ2-7; D ambiguous. Germline V gene sequence: CDR1 LGHDT, CDR2 YNNKEL (reference sequence). The V gene lost 2 bases and the J gene lost 1 base, with 15 bases spanning the gap. There are 16 residues in the CDR3. The CDR3 spells CASSQLGRLASYEQYF. In DNA, the CDR3 is TGTGCCAGCAGCCAATTGGGTAGGCTCGCTTCCTACGAGCAGTACTTC.

The chain uses TRBV18 and TRBJ2-1, with D uncertain. Germline-derived CDR1 and CDR2 are KGHSH and LQKENI. CDR3 size: 12 residues. Trimming removed 1 base at V and 11 bases at J, with 9 bases between. The CDR3 region has the DNA TGTGCCAGCTCACCACGGCAGAGACAGCAGTTCTTC. Its translation is CASSPRQRQQFF.

J is TRBJ2-5 and V is TRBV12-3 or TRBV12-4; D perhaps matches TRBD2 (6 bases). This CDR3 has 14 amino acids. The V end was cut by 7 bases, the J end by 5 bases, with 17 bases between. The CDR3 coding sequence is TGTGCCAGCAAGGGGACTGTTCACTGGGAGACCCAGTACTTC. This codes for CASKGTVHWETQYF.

This clonotype appeared a few times. The J gene is TRBJ2-4, the V gene TRBV28, with 12 bases that match TRBD2. The junction had 15 bases not matched to a gene; V was cut back by 3 bases and J by 6 bases. The germline V gene has CDR1 MDHEN and CDR2 SYDVKM. This CDR3 contains 19 residues. The CDR3 DNA sequence: TGTGCCAGCAGTTTCTCTAGCGGGAGGGCCAATTCATGGGGAAACATTCAGTACTTC. Translated: CASSFSSGRANSWGNIQYF.

This clonotype was picked up many times. The V gene is TRBV12-3 or TRBV12-4, the J gene TRBJ2-5; 8 bases line up with TRBD2. Trimming at V came to 7 bases and at J to 5 bases, leaving 6 bases not matched to a gene. CDR3 length: 13 residues. The CDR3 bases are TGTGCCAGCAACCCGGGACTAGAGGAGACCCAGTACTTC. Protein sequence: CASNPGLEETQYF.

There are a few counts of this clonotype. V usage is TRBV9 and J usage is TRBJ2-7, with D hard to call. Trimming cost V 2 bases and J 5 bases, with 17 bases left between them. The CDR3 is 15 amino acids. Germline V gene lookup returns CDR1 SGDLS and CDR2 YYNGEE. In DNA, the CDR3 is TGTGCCAGCAGCGTTTCCCTCGGCTCTCGGGACGAGCAGTACTTC. This sequence encodes CASSVSLGSRDEQYF.

On this clonotype: One end of the junction is discordant with germline, which a read error may explain. The genes are TRBV10-3 and TRBJ1-2; D is unresolved. Germline V lookup: CDR1 ENHRY, CDR2 SYGVKD. CDR3 length: 14 residues. The CDR3 protein is CAISESSVLYSYTF. The CDR3, as DNA: TGTGCCATCAGTGAGTCCAGCGTCCTCTATAGCTACACCTTC.

The V gene is TRBV24-1, the J gene TRBJ2-5; D is perhaps TRBD1 or TRBD2 (5 bases each). The germline V and J ends were trimmed by 2 bases and 2 bases, with 17 bases remaining between them. The length of the CDR3 is 17 residues. CDR1 and CDR2 from the germline V gene are KGHDR and SFDVKD. CDR3 DNA sequence: TGTGCCACCAGTGATTCGAATAGAGGGGCGGATCAAGAGACCCAGTACTTC. This encodes CATSDSNRGADQETQYF.

This clonotype was seen only a few times. The V and J genes are TRBV29-1 and TRBJ2-2; TRBD2 aligns across 12 bases. The CDR3 is made up of 16 amino acids. Germline CDR1 reads SQVTM; CDR2 reads ANQGSEA. V trimming: 7 bases; J trimming: 0 bases; junction bases outside the gene matches: 6. CDR3 sequence (DNA): TGCAGCGGACTAGCGGGAGTAGAGGCGAACACCGGGGAGCTGTTTTTT. Protein: CSGLAGVEANTGELFF.

About this clonotype itself: This may be a read error, as it is one base from a much larger clone. This sequence joins TRBV7-2 and TRBJ2-3, with 9 positions matching TRBD2. V trimming: 2 bases; J trimming: 2 bases; junction bases outside the gene matches: 2. CDR1 is SGHTA and CDR2 is FQGNSA in the germline V gene. This CDR3 spans 15 amino acids. This CDR3 is CASSLRTSDTDTQYF. Here the CDR3 DNA reads TGTGCCAGCAGCTTACGGACTAGCGACACAGATACGCAGTATTTT.

The chain carries TRBV4-1 and TRBJ2-3; TRBD2 matches at 7 bases. V lost 0 bases, J lost 4 bases, and 13 bases stayed unmatched. This CDR3 is built from 18 residues. Germline CDR1 MGHRA, CDR2 YSYEKL. The CDR3 region is CASSQENGGRAASDTQYF. The CDR3 nucleotides read TGCGCCAGCAGCCAAGAAAATGGGGGGAGGGCCGCCTCAGATACGCAGTATTTT.

This clonotype came up many times. In nucleotides, the CDR3 is TGTGCCAGCAGTCTTTCGTGGAGAGGAACAGATACGCAGTATTTT. Translating gives CASSLSWRGTDTQYF. This chain connects TRBV4-2 to TRBJ2-3; D remains ambiguous. V shed 6 bases and J shed 3 bases, with 16 bases lying between them. In germline, CDR1 is LGHNA, CDR2 YNFKEQ. This CDR3 is 15 amino acids long.

The chain joins TRBV4-1 to TRBJ2-7; 11 positions match TRBD2. Trimming removed 8 bases from V and 1 base from J; junction bases left unmatched: 10. Per germline, CDR1 MGHRA and CDR2 YSYEKL. The CDR3 extends over 16 amino acids. CDR3 residues: CASSRPSGRPSYEQYF. The CDR3 DNA reads as TGCGCCAGCTCGAGGCCTAGCGGGAGGCCTTCCTACGAGCAGTACTTC.

The sample holds a few counts of this clonotype. The chain recombines TRBV12-3 or TRBV12-4 with TRBJ2-2; D perhaps matches TRBD1 (6 bases). The CDR3 is 15 residues long. V was cut by 2 bases and J by 3 bases, with 10 bases left in between. CDR3 in DNA: TGTGCCAGCAGTTTACTAAGGGGGTACACCGGGGAGCTGTTTTTT. It yields the protein CASSLLRGYTGELFF.

The rearrangement joins TRBV11-2 to TRBJ2-7, with 7 nucleotides matching TRBD1. Germline loops: CDR1 SGHAT, CDR2 FQNNGV. This CDR3 is built from 20 residues. The V gene end was trimmed by 5 bases and the J gene end by 4 bases; junction bases not matched to a gene: 26. The CDR3: CASSPNLIGDSLRVSYEQYF. The CDR3 DNA is TGTGCCAGCAGCCCTAATCTGATCGGGGACAGCTTAAGAGTGAGTTACGAGCAGTACTTC. The variable domain in full, with the rest retrieved from reference TRBV11-2 and TRBJ2-7, is EAGVAQSPRYKIIEKRQSVAFWCNPISGHATLYWYQQILGQGPKLLIQFQNNGVVDDSQLPKDRFSAERLKGVDSTLKIQPAKLEDSAVYLCASSPNLIGDSLRVSYEQYFGPGTRLTVT.